These T cell receptor beta chains were read from a single sample in a study of memory CD4+ T cells and cytomegalovirus serostatus. Sequenced by immunoSEQ multiplex PCR; TCRdb stores in-frame clones only, minus some. The sample has about 56,000 clones, around 76% seen once; the top ten hold roughly 0.4%. Sequencing was performed on memory CD4+ T cells from blood. The receptors come from an adult in good health and CMV-seronegative. Each CDR3 is given with its conserved first and last residue. Fields, in order: clone size, V gene, J gene, D gene, CDR3 protein, CDR3 DNA. The D gene is left open where the match is weak. Expanded clones get a size class; other rows say once, few or many, or leave the size out.

>NA|TRBV19|TRBJ1-5|NA
CASTSGRYQPQHF
TGTGCCAGTACCAGTGGGAGGTATCAGCCCCAGCATTTT
>once|TRBV6-1|TRBJ2-3|TRBD2
CASSELGLAGMDTQYF
TGTGCCAGCAGTGAATTAGGGCTAGCGGGGATGGATACGCAGTATTTT
>NA|TRBV6-1|TRBJ2-7|TRBD1
CASTPGGRYEQYF
TGTGCCAGCACTCCAGGGGGAAGGTACGAGCAGTACTTC
>NA|TRBV29-1|TRBJ1-5|TRBD1
CSVGIGGGNQPQHF
TGCAGCGTTGGGATAGGGGGCGGGAATCAGCCCCAGCATTTT
>NA|TRBV9|TRBJ1-4|NA
CASSVGGMNEKLFF
TGTGCCAGCAGCGTAGGGGGGATGAATGAAAAACTGTTTTTT
>NA|TRBV11-2|TRBJ1-2|NA
CASSLTDYGYTF
TGTGCCAGCAGCTTGACGGACTATGGCTACACCTTC
>NA|TRBV28|TRBJ2-2|NA
CASSPGPRRNTGELFF
TGTGCCAGCAGCCCGGGACCGCGGAGGAACACCGGGGAGCTGTTTTTT
>NA|TRBV11-1|TRBJ2-7|NA
CASSSHRALQYF
TGTGCCAGCAGCTCCCACAGGGCCTTGCAGTACTTC
>few|TRBV11-1|TRBJ1-1|NA
CASSLAGGTEAFF
TGTGCCAGCAGCTTAGCGGGAGGGACTGAAGCTTTCTTT
>NA|TRBV10-3|TRBJ1-6|NA
CAISEASSYNSPLHF
TGTGCCATCAGTGAGGCTTCCTCCTATAATTCACCCCTCCACTTT
>NA|TRBV28|TRBJ1-1|TRBD1
CASSPYRGNTEAFF
TGTGCCAGCAGCCCATACAGGGGTAACACTGAAGCTTTCTTT
>NA|TRBV28|TRBJ2-3|NA
CASSTGRRNTDTQYF
TGTGCCAGCAGCACGGGACGGAGGAACACAGATACGCAGTATTTT
>once|TRBV5-5|TRBJ2-3|TRBD1
CASSPGTGVTDTQYF
TGTGCCAGCAGCCCGGGGACAGGGGTCACAGATACGCAGTATTTT
>NA|TRBV7-3|TRBJ2-7|NA
CASSSGQGSYEQYF
TGTGCCAGCAGCTCGGGGCAGGGGTCTTACGAGCAGTACTTC
>NA|TRBV6-6|TRBJ1-1|TRBD1
CASRPNQGALSEAFF
TGTGCCAGCAGACCGAACCAGGGGGCGCTTAGTGAAGCTTTCTTT
>NA|TRBV6-1|TRBJ2-5|NA
CASSVGGTKETQYF
TGTGCCAGCAGTGTAGGGGGGACGAAAGAGACCCAGTACTTC
>NA|TRBV7-2|TRBJ2-1|TRBD2
CASSRIAGARNEQFF
TGTGCCAGCAGCCGTATAGCGGGTGCGAGGAATGAGCAGTTCTTC
>NA|TRBV28|TRBJ1-5|TRBD1
CASTTGGAKQPQHF
TGTGCCAGCACCACAGGGGGCGCGAAGCAGCCCCAGCATTTT
>NA|TRBV4-3|TRBJ2-6|NA
CASSQDSSGANVLTF
TGCGCCAGCAGCCAAGACTCCTCTGGGGCCAACGTCCTGACTTTC
>NA|TRBV28|TRBJ2-7|TRBD1
CASSQATGGRYEQYF
TGTGCCAGCAGTCAGGCCACAGGGGGCAGATACGAGCAGTACTTC
>NA|TRBV6-5|TRBJ1-2|NA
CASSYLQGNVGYTF
TGTGCCAGCAGTTACCTACAGGGAAATGTCGGCTACACCTTC
>NA|TRBV5-5|TRBJ1-1|NA
CASSLFGLNTEAFF
TGTGCCAGCAGCTTGTTTGGTCTGAACACTGAAGCTTTCTTT
>NA|TRBV5-5|TRBJ1-2|NA
CASLNEGRAEGYTF
TGTGCCAGCTTAAATGAAGGGAGGGCGGAAGGCTACACCTTC
>NA|TRBV28|TRBJ2-3|TRBD1
CASLEPGQGPTGGQYF
TGTGCCAGCCTGGAGCCGGGACAGGGCCCTACGGGGGGGCAGTATTTT
>NA|TRBV14|TRBJ1-3|NA
CASSPLGTTIYF
TGTGCCAGCAGCCCCTTGGGGACCACCATATATTTT
>NA|TRBV5-4|TRBJ2-1|NA
CASSRPDGNEQFF
TGTGCCAGCAGCCGTCCGGACGGTAATGAGCAGTTCTTC
>NA|TRBV18|TRBJ2-1|TRBD1
CASSPRDRGSYNEQFF
TGTGCCAGCTCACCACGGGACAGGGGGTCCTACAATGAGCAGTTCTTC
>NA|TRBV2|TRBJ1-5|NA
CASSGRTVNQPQHF
TGTGCCAGCAGTGGCCGTACAGTCAATCAGCCCCAGCATTTT
>NA|TRBV28|TRBJ2-4|NA
CASSTGSAKNIQYF
TGTGCCAGCAGTACGGGTTCGGCCAAAAACATTCAGTACTTC
>few|TRBV9|TRBJ2-1|TRBD1
CASSVRDRVYNEQFF
TGTGCCAGCAGCGTAAGGGACAGGGTTTACAATGAGCAGTTCTTC
>NA|TRBV11-3|TRBJ2-5|TRBD2
CASSPGDYLGETQYF
TGTGCCAGCAGCCCCGGGGACTACCTTGGGGAGACCCAGTACTTC
>NA|TRBV5-4|TRBJ2-1|NA
CASSLVGLGEQFF
TGTGCCAGCAGCTTGGTGGGCCTGGGGGAGCAGTTCTTC
>few|TRBV6-1|TRBJ1-2|NA
CASSTTTNYGYTF
TGTGCCAGCTCTACAACCACTAACTATGGCTACACCTTC
>NA|TRBV5-4|TRBJ2-3|NA
CASSLGGGTDTQYF
TGTGCCAGCAGCTTGGGGGGGGGCACAGATACGCAGTATTTT
>NA|TRBV5-1|TRBJ1-4|NA
CASSLALGLGGEKLFF
TGCGCCAGCAGCTTGGCCTTGGGCCTGGGAGGGGAAAAACTGTTTTTT
>NA|TRBV28|TRBJ1-6|NA
CATHGVPYNSPLHF
TGTGCCACTCACGGGGTACCCTATAATTCACCCCTCCACTTT
>NA|TRBV6-6|TRBJ2-2|NA
CASKRTTGELFF
TGTGCCAGCAAGAGGACCACCGGGGAGCTGTTTTTT
>NA|TRBV7-7|TRBJ2-7|TRBD1
CASSDRDRGYEQYF
TGTGCTAGCAGCGACCGGGACAGGGGATACGAGCAGTACTTC
>NA|TRBV27|TRBJ2-3|NA
CASRALSTDTQYF
TGTGCCAGCAGGGCACTTAGCACAGATACGCAGTATTTT
>once|TRBV14|TRBJ1-4|TRBD1
CASSQEDRNGEKLFF
TGTGCCAGCAGCCAAGAGGACAGGAACGGCGAAAAACTGTTTTTT
>NA|TRBV5-1|TRBJ1-2|NA
CASSSSGDYGYTF
TGCGCCAGCAGCAGCTCGGGGGACTATGGCTACACCTTC
>NA|TRBV13|TRBJ1-4|NA
CASSLTVDEKLFF
TGTGCCAGCAGCTTAACTGTGGATGAAAAACTGTTTTTT
>NA|TRBV4-2|TRBJ1-2|NA
CASSQDEQGYYGYTF
TGTGCCAGCAGCCAAGATGAACAGGGCTACTATGGCTACACCTTC
>NA|TRBV28|TRBJ1-2|TRBD1
CATNDRVPYYGYTF
TGTGCCACCAATGACAGGGTGCCTTACTATGGCTACACCTTC
>NA|TRBV9|TRBJ1-1|TRBD1
CASSALTGMNTEAFF
TGTGCCAGCAGCGCTCTGACAGGGATGAACACTGAAGCTTTCTTT
>NA|TRBV10-3|TRBJ2-3|TRBD2
CAISESGLSTDTQYF
TGTGCCATCAGTGAGTCGGGACTAAGCACAGATACGCAGTATTTT
>NA|TRBV19|TRBJ1-2|NA
CASSDYRSFGYGYTF
TGTGCCAGTAGTGATTACAGGTCTTTTGGCTATGGCTACACCTTC